Sequencing of this TCR beta chain was carried out in a study of sequential checkpoint blockade in melanoma. This clone was observed at least ten times. Assay used: immunoSEQ multiplex PCR; TCRdb lists only in-frame clones, some missing. The table shows about 20,000 clones, with about 25% occurring only once. Treatment denoted: randomized to nivolumab then ipilimumab (arm A) or the reverse (arm B). The germline gives CDR1 SGDLS, CDR2 YYNGEE. The V and J ends lost 4 bases and 2 bases, in that order; junction bases with no gene match: 11. The CDR3 sequence is 16 residues long. The material sequenced was tumor tissue (inferred from file names), taken from a patient given nivolumab and ipilimumab in sequence. This receptor was identified in a human donor with melanoma. The chain has TRBV9 and TRBJ2-5; 7 bases are a match to TRBD2. In nucleotides, the CDR3 is TGTGCCAGCAGCCATACTAGCGCCAGGGATCAAGAGACCCAGTACTTC. Amino acids: CASSHTSARDQETQYF.